This entry lists 15 T cell receptor beta chains sequenced from one sample in a study of blood T cell repertoires in COVID-19. Measured with immunoSEQ multiplex PCR; TCRdb has only the in-frame clones, and not every one. The data show about 36,000 clones, approximately 86% seen once. The sequenced sample consisted of peripheral blood. The source of these receptors is a man aged 55 to 69 with acute or convalescent COVID-19.

This clone was seen a single time. The rearrangement uses TRBV11-3 and TRBJ1-2, with D possibly TRBD1 on 6 matching bases. CDR1 and CDR2 (germline): SGHNT, YENEEA. Trimming removed 3 bases from V and 4 bases from J, with 6 bases in between. This CDR3 comprises 12 residues. The CDR3 reads CASSLGAYGYTF. Written as DNA, the CDR3 is TGTGCCAGCAGCTTGGGGGCCTATGGCTACACCTTC.

The gene calls are TRBV5-1 and TRBJ2-2; TRBD1 matches at 9 bases. V dropped 5 bases and J dropped 5; count of bases not matched to a gene: 4. There are 14 residues in the CDR3. Germline CDR1 reads SGHRS; CDR2 reads YFSETQ. This CDR3 is CASRRDRVTGELFF. The CDR3 nucleotides read TGCGCCAGCAGACGGGACAGGGTGACCGGGGAGCTGTTTTTT.

This rearrangement joins TRBV5-1 to TRBJ1-2; D perhaps matches TRBD1 (6 bases). Germline V lookup: CDR1 SGHRS, CDR2 YFSETQ. V was cut by 0 bases and J by 4 bases, with 10 bases left in between. The CDR3 runs to 14 residues. CDR3 in DNA: TGCGCCAGCAGCTTGGACAGGGCAACCTATGGCTACACCTTC. Encoded protein: CASSLDRATYGYTF.

This chain connects TRBV5-1 to TRBJ1-4, with TRBD1 matching over 12 bases. V gave up 0 bases and J gave up 8 bases; unmatched junction bases: 5. The germline V gene encodes CDR1 SGHRS and CDR2 YFSETQ. The CDR3 has 16 amino acids. The CDR3 loop is CASSLATGTGGEKLFF. The CDR3 region has the DNA TGCGCCAGCAGCTTGGCCACCGGGACAGGGGGCGAAAAACTGTTTTTT.

The V gene is TRBV19, the J gene TRBJ1-3; perhaps TRBD1 as D (6 bases). The V gene lost 7 bases and the J gene lost 1 base, with 14 bases spanning the gap. Germline V gene lookup returns CDR1 LNHDA and CDR2 SQIVND (reference sequence). The length of the CDR3 is 15 residues. CDR3 DNA sequence: TGTGCCAGTAAGAGGGGACACCAATCTGGAAACACCATATATTTT. Protein: CASKRGHQSGNTIYF. Looking up the rest from reference TRBV19 and TRBJ1-3 gives the full variable domain: DGGITQSPKYLFRKEGQNVTLSCEQNLNHDAMYWYRQDPGQGLRLIYYSQIVNDFQKGDIAEGYSVSREKKESFPLTVTSAQKNPTAFYLCASKRGHQSGNTIYFGEGSWLTVV.

The chain carries TRBV28 and TRBJ1-5, with 11 bases matching TRBD1. CDR1 is MDHEN, CDR2 SYDVKM, per germline. The ends lost 6 bases at V and 1 base at J; junction bases unmatched: 17. This CDR3 has 20 amino acids. CDR3 region: CASRPITGTGGSWSNQPQHF. The DNA of the CDR3 is TGTGCCAGCAGGCCAATAACCGGGACAGGGGGTTCGTGGAGCAATCAGCCCCAGCATTTT.

This chain joins TRBV5-1 and TRBJ2-7; unclear D gene. Germline CDR1 and CDR2: SGHRS and YFSETQ. Deletions cut 4 bases from V and 3 bases from J, with 14 bases between. The CDR3 has 14 amino acids. In DNA form, the CDR3 reads TGCGCCAGCAGCAGATTAGTTTCCGTCTACGAGCAGTACGTC. Amino acids: CASSRLVSVYEQYV.

The chain combines TRBV7-9 with TRBJ1-1; D possibly corresponds to TRBD1 (6 bases). This CDR3 is built from 17 residues. Trimming cost V 6 bases and J 7 bases, with 27 bases left between them. The germline V gene has CDR1 SEHNR and CDR2 FQNEAQ (reference sequence). The CDR3 is CASRPIPDRFLGGEAFF. For the CDR3, the DNA is TGTGCCAGCAGACCCATTCCGGACAGATTTCTAGGGGGTGAAGCTTTCTTT.

V gene TRBV28 combines with J gene TRBJ2-7; the D gene is possibly TRBD2 (6 bases). V shed 2 bases and J shed 6 bases, with 20 bases lying between them. Germline CDR1 is MDHEN and CDR2 is SYDVKM. The CDR3 extends over 16 amino acids. The CDR3 DNA reads TGTGCCAGCAGTTTACTGGGCCAGGGAGGTTTTAGCGAGCAGTACTTC. It is translated as CASSLLGQGGFSEQYF.

The chain employs TRBV10-3 and TRBJ2-1, with 7 bases lining up with TRBD1. Looked up from germline, CDR1 is ENHRY and CDR2 is SYGVKD. The CDR3 runs to 15 residues. V lost 10 bases and J lost 0; bases outside the gene matches: 9. The CDR3 loop reads CATAATGSSYNEQFF. CDR3 DNA: TGTGCCACCGCAGCGACAGGGAGCTCCTACAATGAGCAGTTCTTC.

J is TRBJ1-1 and V is TRBV6-5, with D tentatively TRBD1 (6 bases). Germline assignment: CDR1 MNHEY and CDR2 SVGAGI. V was clipped by 2 bases and J by 2 bases, with 9 bases between them. The CDR3 contains 14 residues. The CDR3 region has the DNA TGTGCCAGCAGTTACAGGGGGGGCAACACTGAAGCTTTCTTT. This encodes CASSYRGGNTEAFF.

The gene calls are TRBV20-1 and TRBJ2-7; D is undetermined. This CDR3 is built from 9 residues. Germline CDR1 is DFQATT and CDR2 is SNEGSKA (reference sequence). V lost 3 bases and J lost 9, with 6 bases in between. The CDR3 loop reads CSASPRQYF. CDR3 sequence (DNA): TGCAGTGCTAGTCCCCGGCAGTACTTC.

The J gene is TRBJ2-1, the V gene TRBV6-5; tentative D call: TRBD2 (5 bases). Trimming pared 3 bases from V and 5 bases from J, leaving 8 bases between. CDR3 length equals 13 residues. The germline gives CDR1 MNHEY, CDR2 SVGAGI. CDR3 sequence (DNA): TGTGCCAGCAGTTATCCGGGGAACAATGAGCAGTTCTTC. Protein sequence: CASSYPGNNEQFF.

V and J are TRBV10-1 and TRBJ2-3, with D hard to call. Trimming removed 6 bases at V and 0 bases at J, with 7 bases between. This CDR3 has 13 amino acids. The germline CDR1 and CDR2 sequences are WNHNN and SYGVQD (reference sequence). CDR3 sequence: CASSPQSTDTQYF. CDR3 coding DNA: TGCGCCAGCAGCCCCCAGAGCACAGATACGCAGTATTTT.

V is TRBV6-5 and J is TRBJ2-1; perhaps TRBD2 as D (6 bases). Trimming removed 0 bases from V and 6 bases from J, with 12 bases in between. CDR3 length: 15 amino acids. The germline V gene encodes CDR1 MNHEY and CDR2 SVGAGI. The CDR3 DNA sequence: TGTGCCAGCAGTTACTCGGGGGGTTGGGGCAATGAGCAGTTCTTC. Translated, it gives CASSYSGGWGNEQFF.